These 26 T cell receptor beta chains were all obtained from the same sample, sequenced in a study of technical replicates of blood from a handful of donors. The table came from immunoSEQ multiplex PCR; TCRdb's copy has only in-frame clones and leaves some out. The sample lists approximately 81,000 clones; 95% were seen once. The material sequenced was T cells isolated from PBMCs. These receptors were obtained from a human donor in good health.

In this sample, this clone turned up a few times. V is TRBV30 and J is TRBJ1-1, with D unresolved. The CDR3 extends over 12 amino acids. Trimming took off 1 base at V and 3 bases at J, with 6 bases between the two ends. Germline V CDR1 and CDR2: GTSNPN, SVGIG (reference sequence). The CDR3 DNA reads as TGTGCCTGGAGTGGCCTAGACACTGAAGCTTTCTTT. Its translation: CAWSGLDTEAFF. The whole variable domain, filled in from reference TRBV30 and TRBJ1-1, reads SQTIHQWPATLVQPVGSPLSLECTVEGTSNPNLYWYRQAAGRGLQLLFYSVGIGQISSEVPQNLSASRPQDRQFILSSKKLLLSDSGFYLCAWSGLDTEAFFGQGTRLTVV.

The J gene is TRBJ1-2, the V gene TRBV6-5, with 7 bases that match TRBD1. V dropped 5 bases and J dropped 4; count of bases not matched to a gene: 7. The CDR3 length is 14 residues. Germline V gives CDR1 MNHEY, CDR2 SVGAGI. This CDR3 reads CASSGGTDFYGYTF. CDR3 DNA sequence: TGTGCCAGCAGTGGGGGGACAGATTTCTATGGCTACACCTTC.

The chain combines TRBV7-8 with TRBJ1-1; D is possibly TRBD1 (5 bases). Germline values: CDR1 SGHVS, CDR2 FQNEAQ. Trimming removed 3 bases at V and 2 bases at J, with 7 bases between. The CDR3 loop spans 13 amino acids. The CDR3 DNA reads as TGTGCCAGCAGCTTCCAGGGAAACACTGAAGCTTTCTTT. It specifies CASSFQGNTEAFF.

The rearrangement uses TRBV20-1 and TRBJ2-3, with no clear D. From germline, CDR1 is DFQATT and CDR2 SNEGSKA (reference sequence). CDR3 length: 11 residues. The V end was cut by 5 bases, the J end by 4 bases, with 7 bases between. The CDR3 nucleotides are TGCAGTGCTCCTAATTCAGATACGCAGTATTTT. This translates into CSAPNSDTQYF.

The V gene is TRBV7-8, the J gene TRBJ2-7, with 13 bases that match TRBD2. Unmatched junction bases numbered 4, after V lost 5 bases and J lost 6 bases. The CDR3 contains 14 residues. CDR1 and CDR2 from the germline V gene are SGHVS and FQNEAQ. DNA of the CDR3: TGTGCCAGCAGCCCGTGGACTAGCGGGGGCGAGCAGTACTTC. As protein: CASSPWTSGGEQYF. Using reference TRBV7-8 and TRBJ2-7 for the parts outside the CDR3, the full variable domain is GAGVSQSPRYKVAKRGQDVALRCDPISGHVSLFWYQQALGQGPEFLTYFQNEAQLDKSGLPSDRFFAERPEGSVSTLKIQRTQQEDSAVYLCASSPWTSGGEQYFGPGTRLTVT.

This chain joins TRBV6-5 and TRBJ2-1; 10 positions agree with TRBD2. Germline values: CDR1 MNHEY, CDR2 SVGAGI. There are 14 residues in the CDR3. Trimming at V came to 5 bases and at J to 7 bases, leaving 5 bases not matched to a gene. The CDR3 is CASSILAGVNEQFF. CDR3 coding DNA: TGTGCCAGCAGTATTCTAGCGGGGGTAAATGAGCAGTTCTTC.

V usage is TRBV18 and J usage is TRBJ2-7; 7 nucleotides align to TRBD1. CDR3 length: 14 residues. Germline CDR1 and CDR2: KGHSH and LQKENI. V shed 3 bases, J shed 3 bases, and the junction held 5 bases outside the gene matches. This chain's CDR3 is CASSPSGTDYEQYF. DNA of the CDR3: TGTGCCAGCTCACCCTCCGGGACAGACTACGAGCAGTACTTC.

V gene TRBV5-4 combines with J gene TRBJ2-3; 13 bases align to TRBD2. CDR3 length: 20 amino acids. The V segment lost 0 bases and the J segment 0 bases; nucleotides outside the gene matches: 10. Germline V gene lookup returns CDR1 SGHNT and CDR2 YYREEE (reference sequence). The CDR3 loop reads CASSLASGLAGPYSTDTQYF. CDR3 in DNA: TGTGCCAGCAGCTTGGCCTCGGGACTAGCGGGGCCTTATAGCACAGATACGCAGTATTTT.

The gene calls are TRBV2 and TRBJ2-5; D not certain. The germline CDR1 and CDR2 sequences are SNHLY and FYNNEI. V lost 4 bases to trimming and J lost 5 bases, with 8 bases between them. This CDR3 is built from 12 residues. The DNA for the CDR3 is TGTGCCAGCAGTGGGGTCGGGGAGACCCAGTACTTC. Protein: CASSGVGETQYF.

The chain employs TRBV10-3 and TRBJ2-7; 10 bases agree with TRBD1. This CDR3 spans 16 amino acids. V lost 0 bases and J lost 6; bases outside the gene matches: 8. Germline CDR1 reads ENHRY; CDR2 reads SYGVKD. The CDR3 spells CAISESAGQGHPEQYF. CDR3 in DNA: TGTGCCATCAGTGAGTCCGCGGGACAGGGGCATCCCGAGCAGTACTTC.

The gene calls are TRBV5-1 and TRBJ2-3; 11 bases line up with TRBD2. The V segment lost 4 bases and the J segment 4 bases; nucleotides outside the gene matches: 8. Germline V gene lookup returns CDR1 SGHRS and CDR2 YFSETQ. The CDR3 is 16 residues long. CDR3 region: CASSVTSGRSPDTQYF. The CDR3 DNA sequence: TGCGCCAGCAGCGTTACTAGCGGGAGAAGTCCAGATACGCAGTATTTT.

This chain uses TRBV7-2 with TRBJ1-1; D remains ambiguous. The CDR3 is 11 residues long. Between the trimmed V and J ends, which lost 3 bases and 8 bases, there was a span of 7 bases. Germline-derived CDR1 and CDR2 are SGHTA and FQGNSA. The CDR3 here is CASSFRGEAFF. The CDR3 coding sequence is TGTGCCAGCAGCTTCAGAGGAGAAGCTTTCTTT.

Only one count was recorded for this clone. This rearrangement joins TRBV19 to TRBJ1-3; no reliable D call. CDR3 length: 13 residues. V was shortened by 5 bases and J by 1 base, with 6 bases between the two germline ends. The V gene's germline CDR1 is LNHDA and CDR2 SQIVND (reference sequence). CDR3 sequence: CASSSSSGNTIYF. DNA for the CDR3: TGTGCCAGTAGTTCCTCGTCTGGAAACACCATATATTTT.

The chain couples TRBV7-2 to TRBJ1-5, with D uncertain. The CDR3 sequence is 15 residues long. Germline loops: CDR1 SGHTA, CDR2 FQGNSA. The V end lost 2 bases, the J end lost 3 bases, and 11 bases lay between the germline ends. This CDR3 is CASSLSGRLNQPQHF. The DNA for the CDR3 is TGTGCCAGCAGCTTAAGTGGCAGGCTCAATCAGCCCCAGCATTTT.

The rearrangement uses TRBV6-5 and TRBJ1-2, with 10 bases matching TRBD1. Germline V CDR1 and CDR2: MNHEY, SVGAGI. The J segment lost 2 bases and the V segment lost 4 bases, leaving 7 bases of the junction unmatched. The CDR3 spans 16 residues. The CDR3, as DNA: TGTGCCAGCAGTTCCCTATCGGGACAGGGGAACTATGGCTACACCTTC. Translated: CASSSLSGQGNYGYTF.

The CDR3 region is CASSRGEFYEQYF. CDR3 nucleotides: TGTGCCAGCAGCCGAGGAGAGTTCTACGAGCAGTACTTC. The chain is built from TRBV9 and TRBJ2-7; D gene uncertain. CDR1 is SGDLS, CDR2 YYNGEE, per germline. Trimming pared 4 bases from V and 3 bases from J, leaving 11 bases between. The CDR3 length is 13 residues. Based on the CDR3 plus reference TRBV9 and TRBJ2-7, the full variable domain is DSGVTQTPKHLITATGQRVTLRCSPRSGDLSVYWYQQSLDQGLQFLIQYYNGEERAKGNILERFSAQQFPDLHSELNLSSLELGDSALYFCASSRGEFYEQYFGPGTRLTVT.

The chain couples TRBV27 to TRBJ2-1; maybe TRBD1 (6 bases). The CDR3 is 15 residues long. Germline V lookup: CDR1 MNHEY, CDR2 SMNVEV (reference sequence). The germline V and J ends were trimmed by 5 bases and 4 bases, with 15 bases remaining between them. The CDR3 DNA is TGTGCCAGCAGTACAACAGGGCCCGAATACAATGAGCAGTTCTTC. Protein sequence: CASSTTGPEYNEQFF.

This chain uses TRBV4-2 with TRBJ2-7; 10 bases line up with TRBD2. The junction had 5 bases not matched to a gene; V was cut back by 1 base and J by 2 bases. The CDR3 loop spans 16 amino acids. CDR1 is LGHNA and CDR2 is YNFKEQ in the germline V gene. The CDR3 reads CASSQGLAGAAYEQYF. The CDR3 nucleotides are TGTGCCAGCAGCCAAGGTCTAGCGGGAGCAGCCTACGAGCAGTACTTC.

CDR3 nucleotides: TGTGCCAGCAGCCCGAGCGGCTGGACCACAGATACGCAGTATTTT. Translating it yields CASSPSGWTTDTQYF. The chain is built from TRBV9 and TRBJ2-3; a weak D match, TRBD2 (5 bases). This CDR3 is built from 15 residues. The germline V and J ends were trimmed by 4 bases and 2 bases, with 14 bases remaining between them. CDR1 is SGDLS, CDR2 YYNGEE, per germline. Full variable domain (missing parts from reference TRBV9 and TRBJ2-3): DSGVTQTPKHLITATGQRVTLRCSPRSGDLSVYWYQQSLDQGLQFLIQYYNGEERAKGNILERFSAQQFPDLHSELNLSSLELGDSALYFCASSPSGWTTDTQYFGPGTRLTVL.

CDR3 in DNA: TGTGCCAGCAGCGTGGGCGGAGACAGGGGGAGAGAGCAGTACTTC. Translating it yields CASSVGGDRGREQYF. The V and J genes are TRBV9 and TRBJ2-7, with TRBD1 matching 9 bases. Germline V gene lookup returns CDR1 SGDLS and CDR2 YYNGEE. The CDR3 is made up of 15 amino acids. Germline trimming cut 2 bases from V and 7 bases from J; bases unmatched to any gene: 10.

The rearrangement uses TRBV4-1 and TRBJ1-2; 8 nucleotides match TRBD1. Losses at the gene ends were 4 bases for V and 6 bases for J; bases not matched to a gene: 7. Per the germline V gene, CDR1 is MGHRA and CDR2 is YSYEKL. The CDR3 sequence is 14 residues long. The CDR3 here is CASSLLTGVDGYTF. In nucleotides, the CDR3 is TGCGCCAGCAGCCTTCTGACAGGGGTAGATGGCTACACCTTC.

The chain employs TRBV27 and TRBJ2-7; 8 nucleotides align to TRBD2. Germline-derived CDR1 and CDR2 are MNHEY and SMNVEV (reference sequence). Trimming took 2 bases from V and 3 from J; bases not matched to a gene: 3. This CDR3 has 14 amino acids. As DNA, the CDR3 is TGTGCCAGCAGTTTAGCGGGAGGCGGCTACGAGCAGTACTTC. Protein: CASSLAGGGYEQYF.

This clone was seen only once. The chain's CDR3 is CASSPRHDGYTF. The CDR3 bases are TGTGCCAGCAGCCCGAGGCATGATGGCTACACCTTC. The gene calls are TRBV9 and TRBJ1-2; D is undetermined. With 4 bases removed from V and 6 bases from J, the gap between germline ends came to 10 bases. There are 12 residues in the CDR3. Germline-derived CDR1 and CDR2 are SGDLS and YYNGEE. Combining the CDR3 with reference TRBV9 and TRBJ1-2 gives the whole variable domain DSGVTQTPKHLITATGQRVTLRCSPRSGDLSVYWYQQSLDQGLQFLIQYYNGEERAKGNILERFSAQQFPDLHSELNLSSLELGDSALYFCASSPRHDGYTFGSGTRLTVV.

The V call is TRBV4-3, the J call TRBJ2-2; 8 bases fit TRBD1. CDR1 and CDR2 (germline): LGHNA, YSLEER. The CDR3 extends over 15 amino acids. Trimming took 0 bases from V and 6 from J; bases not matched to a gene: 3. The CDR3 region has the DNA TGCGCCAGCAGCCAAGATCCCAGGGGGCCCGGGGAGCTGTTTTTT. This codes for CASSQDPRGPGELFF.

The rearrangement uses TRBV6-9 and TRBJ2-3, with 7 bases fitting TRBD2. V lost 4 bases to trimming and J lost 0 bases; unmatched junction nucleotides: 13. The CDR3 loop spans 18 amino acids. Germline lookup yields CDR1 MNHGY and CDR2 SVAAGI. The CDR3 sequence is CASSWLAETLMSTDTQYF. For the CDR3, the DNA is TGTGCCAGCAGTTGGCTAGCGGAGACTTTAATGAGCACAGATACGCAGTATTTT.

A single count supports this clone. The chain couples TRBV6-5 to TRBJ1-5; 7 nucleotides match TRBD1. V was clipped by 11 bases and J by 4 bases; unmatched bases: 8. This CDR3 is 13 amino acids long. In germline, CDR1 is MNHEY, CDR2 SVGAGI. CDR3 loop: CASRQGQNQPQHF. CDR3 DNA: TGTGCCTCGCGACAGGGACAGAATCAGCCCCAGCATTTT.